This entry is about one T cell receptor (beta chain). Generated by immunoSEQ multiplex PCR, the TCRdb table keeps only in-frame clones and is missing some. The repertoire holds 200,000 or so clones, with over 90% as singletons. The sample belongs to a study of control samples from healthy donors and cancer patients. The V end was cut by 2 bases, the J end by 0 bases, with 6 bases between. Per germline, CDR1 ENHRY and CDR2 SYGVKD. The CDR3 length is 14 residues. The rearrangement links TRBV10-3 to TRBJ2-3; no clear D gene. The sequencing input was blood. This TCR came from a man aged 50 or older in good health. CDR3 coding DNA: TGTGCCATCAGTGAGGACCTGAGCACAGATACGCAGTATTTT. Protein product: CAISEDLSTDTQYF.